Below, one T cell receptor (beta chain) is given with its context. Trimming stripped 7 bases from V and 0 bases from J, with 7 bases between. The CDR3 covers 13 residues. Germline V gives CDR1 SNHLY, CDR2 FYNNEI. These data are taken from a study of blood T cell repertoires in COVID-19. TCRdb keeps only in-frame clones here, not all; method: immunoSEQ multiplex PCR. The repertoire holds hundreds of thousands of clones, with 88% as singletons. The chain recombines TRBV2 with TRBJ1-3, with D tentatively TRBD1 (5 bases). The sequenced material came from PBMCs or T cells enriched from blood (not recorded which). This receptor was identified in a woman aged 35 to 49 with acute COVID-19. DNA of the CDR3: TGTGCCAGCAAGGGGAACTCTGGAAACACCATATATTTT. Its protein product is CASKGNSGNTIYF. Combining the CDR3 with reference TRBV2 and TRBJ1-3 gives the whole variable domain EPEVTQTPSHQVTQMGQEVILRCVPISNHLYFYWYRQILGQKVEFLVSFYNNEISEKSEIFDDQFSVERPDGSNFTLKIRSTKLEDSAMYFCASKGNSGNTIYFGEGSWLTVV.